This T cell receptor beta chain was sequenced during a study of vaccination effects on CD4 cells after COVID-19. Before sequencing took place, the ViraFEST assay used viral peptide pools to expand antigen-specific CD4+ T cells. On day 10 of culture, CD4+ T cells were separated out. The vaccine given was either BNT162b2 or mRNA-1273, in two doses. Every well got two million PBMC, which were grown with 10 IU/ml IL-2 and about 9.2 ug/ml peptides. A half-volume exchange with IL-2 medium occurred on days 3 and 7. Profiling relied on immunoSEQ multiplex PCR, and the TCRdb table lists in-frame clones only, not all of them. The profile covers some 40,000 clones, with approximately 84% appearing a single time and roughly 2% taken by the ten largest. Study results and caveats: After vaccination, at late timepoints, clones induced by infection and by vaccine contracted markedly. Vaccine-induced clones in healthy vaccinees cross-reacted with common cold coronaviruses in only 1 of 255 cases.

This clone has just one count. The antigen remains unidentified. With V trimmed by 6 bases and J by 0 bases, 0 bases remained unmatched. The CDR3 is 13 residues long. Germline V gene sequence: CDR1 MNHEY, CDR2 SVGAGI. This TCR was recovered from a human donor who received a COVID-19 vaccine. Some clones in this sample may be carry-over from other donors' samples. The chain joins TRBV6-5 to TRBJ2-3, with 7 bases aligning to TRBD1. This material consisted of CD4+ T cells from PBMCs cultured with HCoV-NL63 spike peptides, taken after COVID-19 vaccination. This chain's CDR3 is CASRTGSTDTQYF. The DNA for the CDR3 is TGTGCCAGCAGGACAGGGAGCACAGATACGCAGTATTTT.